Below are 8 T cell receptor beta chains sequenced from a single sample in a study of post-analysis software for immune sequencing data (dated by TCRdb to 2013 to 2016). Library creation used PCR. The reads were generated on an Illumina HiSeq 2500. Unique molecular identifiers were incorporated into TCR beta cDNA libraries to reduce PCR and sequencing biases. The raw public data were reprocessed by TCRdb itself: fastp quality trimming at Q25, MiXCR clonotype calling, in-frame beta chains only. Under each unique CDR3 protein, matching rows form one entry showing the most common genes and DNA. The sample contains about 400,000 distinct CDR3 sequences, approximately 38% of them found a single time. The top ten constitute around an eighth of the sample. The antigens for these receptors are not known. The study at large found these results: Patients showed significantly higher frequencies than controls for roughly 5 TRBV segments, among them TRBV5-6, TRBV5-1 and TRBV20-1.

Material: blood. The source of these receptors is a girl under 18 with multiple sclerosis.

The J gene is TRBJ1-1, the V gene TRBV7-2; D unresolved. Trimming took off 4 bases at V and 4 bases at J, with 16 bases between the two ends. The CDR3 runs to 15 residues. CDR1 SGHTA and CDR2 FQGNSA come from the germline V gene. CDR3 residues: CASSSGGLGSTEAFF. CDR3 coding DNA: TGTGCCAGCAGCTCCGGCGGGCTGGGGAGCACTGAAGCTTTCTTT.

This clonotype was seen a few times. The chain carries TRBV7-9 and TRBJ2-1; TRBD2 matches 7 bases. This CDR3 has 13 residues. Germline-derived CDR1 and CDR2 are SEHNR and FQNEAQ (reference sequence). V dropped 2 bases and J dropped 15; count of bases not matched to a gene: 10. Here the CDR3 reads CASSLMAGEFLFF. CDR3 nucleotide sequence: TGTGCCAGCAGCTTAATGGCGGGGGAATTCCTGTTCTTC.

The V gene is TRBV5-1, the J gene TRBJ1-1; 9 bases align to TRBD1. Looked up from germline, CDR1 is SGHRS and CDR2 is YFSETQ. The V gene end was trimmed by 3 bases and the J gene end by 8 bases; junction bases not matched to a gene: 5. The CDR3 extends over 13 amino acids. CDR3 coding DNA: TGCGCCAGCAGCTCCGGACAGGGGATCGAAGCTTTCTTT. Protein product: CASSSGQGIEAFF.

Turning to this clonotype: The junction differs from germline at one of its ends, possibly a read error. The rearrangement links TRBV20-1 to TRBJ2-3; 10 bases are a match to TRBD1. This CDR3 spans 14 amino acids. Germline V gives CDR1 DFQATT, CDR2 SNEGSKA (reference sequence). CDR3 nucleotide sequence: TGCAGTGCTATCTTGACAGGGGGCACAGATACGCGGTATTTT. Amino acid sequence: CSAILTGGTDTRYF.

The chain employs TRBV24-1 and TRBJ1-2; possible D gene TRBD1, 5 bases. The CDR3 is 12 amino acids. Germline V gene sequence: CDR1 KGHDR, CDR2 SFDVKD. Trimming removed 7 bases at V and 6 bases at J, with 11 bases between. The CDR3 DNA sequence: TGTGCCACCAGCGTCCGGGGGAATGGCTACACCTTC. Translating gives CATSVRGNGYTF.

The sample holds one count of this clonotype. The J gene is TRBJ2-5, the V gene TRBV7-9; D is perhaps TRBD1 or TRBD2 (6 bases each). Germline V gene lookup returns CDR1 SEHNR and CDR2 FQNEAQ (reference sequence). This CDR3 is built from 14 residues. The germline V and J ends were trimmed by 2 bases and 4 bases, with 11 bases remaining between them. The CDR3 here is CASSLQGGLETQYF. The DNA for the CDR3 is TGTGCCAGCAGCTTACAAGGGGGGCTAGAGACCCAGTACTTC.

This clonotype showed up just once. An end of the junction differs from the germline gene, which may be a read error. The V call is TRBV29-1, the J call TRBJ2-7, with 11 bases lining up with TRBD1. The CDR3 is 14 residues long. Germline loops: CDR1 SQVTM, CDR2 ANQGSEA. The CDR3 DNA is TGCGGCGTGGAGGACAGGGGGCAGTCCTACGAGCAGTACTTC. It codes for CGVEDRGQSYEQYF.

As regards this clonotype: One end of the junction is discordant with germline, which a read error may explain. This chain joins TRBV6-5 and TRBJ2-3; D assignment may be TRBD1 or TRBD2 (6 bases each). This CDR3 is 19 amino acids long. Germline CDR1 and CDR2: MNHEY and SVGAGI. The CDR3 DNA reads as TGTGCCAGCAGCTACTCGAGACCTTTGAGGGGGACTAGCACAGATACGCAGTATTTT. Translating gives CASSYSRPLRGTSTDTQYF.